This T cell receptor beta chain was observed in a study of naive and memory T cell subsets. CDR3 length equals 15 residues. Germline V gene sequence: CDR1 MNHEY, CDR2 SMNVEV (reference sequence). V was cut by 6 bases and J by 9 bases, with 21 bases left in between. Details on this clonotype: Its antigen is still unknown.

As to treatment: skin biopsy from PPD injection site in Mantoux-positive individual. An oligonucleotide containing a UMI was ligated to the 3' end of TCR cDNA. Ligated cDNA underwent four rounds of PCR with nested alpha and beta constant region primers and SP2. MiXCR, applied by TCRdb to the UMI-ligation and nested PCR reads, yields one record per CDR3 protein. The table records 20,000 to 25,000 distinct CDR3 sequences, about 6.1% of them present only once. General study findings and limits: Reportedly, tuberculin skin test sites gave far more TCRs than other biopsies. Tuberculin site TCR excess was interpreted as type IV hypersensitivity infiltration. TCR transcript changes with activation or differentiation may affect this RNA method.

The TCR originated in an adult in good health. The chain carries TRBV27 and TRBJ1-5; D unclear. Sequencing used skin, obtained from a tuberculin skin test site. CDR3 bases: TGTGCCAGCAGATCCAGACAATCGGGTTCGGGGCCCCAGCATTTT. It is translated as CASRSRQSGSGPQHF.